Shown below are 6 T cell receptor beta chains from a single sample sequenced in a study of blood T cell repertoires in COVID-19. Profiling relied on immunoSEQ multiplex PCR, and the TCRdb table lists in-frame clones only, not all of them. Counted here are about 430,000 clones, roughly 90% occurring once; the ten biggest clones make up roughly 1.4%. Specimen: PBMCs or T cells enriched from blood (not recorded which). The origin of the receptors is a woman aged 18-29 years who had been exposed to COVID-19.

J is TRBJ1-1 and V is TRBV30; a possible D gene is TRBD1 (6 bases). Germline CDR1 GTSNPN, CDR2 SVGIG (reference sequence). This CDR3 spans 11 amino acids. Trimming pared 3 bases from V and 6 bases from J, leaving 8 bases between. The CDR3 here is CAWRGGAEAFF. CDR3 nucleotides: TGTGCCTGGAGAGGGGGGGCTGAAGCTTTCTTT. Filled out from reference TRBV30 and TRBJ1-1, the complete variable domain reads SQTIHQWPATLVQPVGSPLSLECTVEGTSNPNLYWYRQAAGRGLQLLFYSVGIGQISSEVPQNLSASRPQDRQFILSSKKLLLSDSGFYLCAWRGGAEAFFGQGTRLTVV.

The chain joins TRBV28 to TRBJ2-7; D uncertain. Trimming removed 8 bases at V and 0 bases at J, with 8 bases between. Germline V gives CDR1 MDHEN, CDR2 SYDVKM. This CDR3 comprises 12 residues. CDR3 amino acids: CASWASSYEQYF. The CDR3 nucleotides read TGTGCCAGCTGGGCGTCCTCCTACGAGCAGTACTTC.

V gene TRBV7-9 combines with J gene TRBJ2-5, with TRBD1 identical over 11 bases. This CDR3 region has 14 residues. Unmatched junction bases numbered 4, after V lost 5 bases and J lost 5 bases. Germline values: CDR1 SEHNR, CDR2 FQNEAQ (reference sequence). This CDR3 is CASSAWDRGETQYF. CDR3 sequence (DNA): TGTGCCAGCAGCGCTTGGGACAGGGGGGAGACCCAGTACTTC.

The chain couples TRBV19 to TRBJ2-3; D perhaps matches TRBD2 (6 bases). The V end lost 3 bases, the J end lost 3 bases, and 13 bases lay between the germline ends. The CDR3 covers 15 residues. The germline gives CDR1 LNHDA, CDR2 SQIVND (reference sequence). In DNA form, the CDR3 reads TGTGCCAGTAGTATCGCCGGGAGCGGGACAGATACGCAGTATTTT. Translation: CASSIAGSGTDTQYF.

The rearrangement links TRBV7-9 to TRBJ2-7; 8 bases align to TRBD2. Germline V gene sequence: CDR1 SEHNR, CDR2 FQNEAQ (reference sequence). The CDR3 has 16 amino acids. The junction had 14 bases not matched to a gene; V was cut back by 5 bases and J by 5 bases. The CDR3 DNA reads as TGTGCCAGCAGCCCCCTCGTGGGACTAGGTGTCCACGAGCAGTACTTC. Translated, it gives CASSPLVGLGVHEQYF. Supplemented by reference TRBV7-9 and TRBJ2-7, the full variable domain reads DTGVSQNPRHKITKRGQNVTFRCDPISEHNRLYWYRQTLGQGPEFLTYFQNEAQLEKSRLLSDRFSAERPKGSFSTLEIQRTEQGDSAMYLCASSPLVGLGVHEQYFGPGTRLTVT.

This clone appeared once. This chain links TRBV28 with TRBJ2-7, with D possibly matching TRBD2 (5 bases). Germline loops: CDR1 MDHEN, CDR2 SYDVKM. The CDR3 runs to 12 residues. V was cut by 2 bases and J by 9 bases, with 11 bases left in between. CDR3 bases: TGTGCCAGCAGTTTAGACTACACCGGGCAGTACTTC. The encoded protein is CASSLDYTGQYF.